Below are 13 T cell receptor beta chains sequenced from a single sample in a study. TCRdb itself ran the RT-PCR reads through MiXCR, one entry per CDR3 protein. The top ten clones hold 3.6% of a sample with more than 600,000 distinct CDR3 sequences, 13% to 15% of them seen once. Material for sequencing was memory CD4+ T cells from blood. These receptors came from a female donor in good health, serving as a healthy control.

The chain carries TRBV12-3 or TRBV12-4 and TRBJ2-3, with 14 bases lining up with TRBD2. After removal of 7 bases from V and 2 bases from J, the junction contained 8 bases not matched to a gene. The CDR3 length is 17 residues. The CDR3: CASTQRTSGRNTDTQYF. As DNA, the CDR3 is TGTGCCAGCACCCAAAGGACTAGCGGGAGGAACACAGATACGCAGTATTTT.

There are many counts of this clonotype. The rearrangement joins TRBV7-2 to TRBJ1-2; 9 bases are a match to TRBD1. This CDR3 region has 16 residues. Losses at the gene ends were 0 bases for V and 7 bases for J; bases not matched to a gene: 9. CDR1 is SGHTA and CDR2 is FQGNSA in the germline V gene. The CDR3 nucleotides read TGTGCCAGCAGCTTAGCACAAGGACAGGGGTACGGTGGCTACACCTTC. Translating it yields CASSLAQGQGYGGYTF. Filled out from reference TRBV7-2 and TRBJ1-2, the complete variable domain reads GAGVSQSPSNKVTEKGKDVELRCDPISGHTALYWYRQSLGQGLEFLIYFQGNSAPDKSGLPSDRFSAERTGGSVSTLTIQRTQQEDSAVYLCASSLAQGQGYGGYTFGSGTRLTVV.

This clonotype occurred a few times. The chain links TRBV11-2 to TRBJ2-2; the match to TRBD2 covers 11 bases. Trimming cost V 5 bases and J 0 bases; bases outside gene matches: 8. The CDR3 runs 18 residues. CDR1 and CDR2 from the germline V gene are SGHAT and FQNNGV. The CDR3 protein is CASSAGLAVPPNTGELFF. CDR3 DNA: TGTGCCAGCAGCGCGGGACTAGCGGTACCCCCGAACACCGGGGAGCTGTTTTTT.

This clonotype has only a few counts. The CDR3 loop reads CASSPQDRGPTTEAFF. The CDR3 region has the DNA TGTGCCAGCAGCCCCCAGGACAGGGGACCCACCACTGAAGCTTTCTTT. The rearrangement uses TRBV7-2 and TRBJ1-1; TRBD1 aligns across 9 bases. In germline, CDR1 is SGHTA, CDR2 FQGNSA. V lost 5 bases to trimming and J lost 4 bases; unmatched junction nucleotides: 11. The length of the CDR3 is 16 residues.

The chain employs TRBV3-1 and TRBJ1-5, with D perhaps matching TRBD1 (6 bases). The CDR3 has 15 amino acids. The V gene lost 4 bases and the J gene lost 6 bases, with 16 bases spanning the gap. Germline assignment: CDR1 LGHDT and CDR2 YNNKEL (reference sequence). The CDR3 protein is CASSPKTGLGQPQHF. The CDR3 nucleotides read TGTGCCAGCAGCCCCAAAACAGGGTTGGGTCAGCCCCAGCATTTT.

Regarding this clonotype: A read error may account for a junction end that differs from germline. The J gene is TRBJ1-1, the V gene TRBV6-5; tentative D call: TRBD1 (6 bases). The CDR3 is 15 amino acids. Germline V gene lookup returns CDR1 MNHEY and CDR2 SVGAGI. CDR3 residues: CASSLTQGWNTEAFF. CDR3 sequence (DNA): TGTGCTAGCAGCCTCACCCAGGGGTGGAACACTGAAGCTTTCTTT.

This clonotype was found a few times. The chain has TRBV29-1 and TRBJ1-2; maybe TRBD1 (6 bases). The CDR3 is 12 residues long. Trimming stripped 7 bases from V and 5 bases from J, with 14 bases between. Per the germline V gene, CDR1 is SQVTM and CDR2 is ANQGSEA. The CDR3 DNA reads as TGCAGCGCCTACCGGGACAAATATGGCTACACCTTC. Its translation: CSAYRDKYGYTF.

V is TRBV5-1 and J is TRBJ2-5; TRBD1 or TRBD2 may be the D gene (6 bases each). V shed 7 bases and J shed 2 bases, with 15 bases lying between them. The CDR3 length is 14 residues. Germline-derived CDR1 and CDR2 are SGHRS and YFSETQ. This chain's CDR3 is CASQGGRTQETQYF. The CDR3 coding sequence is TGCGCCAGCCAAGGGGGGCGTACTCAAGAGACCCAGTACTTC. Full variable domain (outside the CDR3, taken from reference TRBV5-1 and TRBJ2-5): KAGVTQTPRYLIKTRGQQVTLSCSPISGHRSVSWYQQTPGQGLQFLFEYFSETQRNKGNFPGRFSGRQFSNSRSEMNVSTLELGDSALYLCASQGGRTQETQYFGPGTRLLVL.

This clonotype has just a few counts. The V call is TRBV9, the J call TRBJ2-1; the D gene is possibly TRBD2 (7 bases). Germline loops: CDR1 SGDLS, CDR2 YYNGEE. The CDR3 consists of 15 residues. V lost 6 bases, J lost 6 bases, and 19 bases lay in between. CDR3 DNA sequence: TGTGCCAGCACCCGGGGGGCTAATAACGGCAATGAGCAGTTCTTC. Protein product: CASTRGANNGNEQFF.

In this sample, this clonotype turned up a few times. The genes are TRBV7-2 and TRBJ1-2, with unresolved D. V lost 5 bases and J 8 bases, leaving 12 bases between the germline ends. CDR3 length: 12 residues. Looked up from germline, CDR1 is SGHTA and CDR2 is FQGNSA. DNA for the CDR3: TGTGCCAGCAGCATCCTGACAAGGGGCTACACCTTC. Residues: CASSILTRGYTF.

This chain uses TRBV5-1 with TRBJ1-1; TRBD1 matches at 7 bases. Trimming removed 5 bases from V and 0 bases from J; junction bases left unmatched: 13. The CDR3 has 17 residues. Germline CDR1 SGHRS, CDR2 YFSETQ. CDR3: CASSSQGQTPVNTEAFF. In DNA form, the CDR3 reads TGCGCCAGCAGTTCTCAGGGACAGACCCCGGTGAACACTGAAGCTTTCTTT.

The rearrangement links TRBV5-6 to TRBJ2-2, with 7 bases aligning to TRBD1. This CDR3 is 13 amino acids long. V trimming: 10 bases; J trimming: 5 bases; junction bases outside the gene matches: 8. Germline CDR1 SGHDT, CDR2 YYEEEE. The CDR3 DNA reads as TGTGCCCCTAGGACAGGCCATACCGGGGAGCTGTTTTTT. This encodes CAPRTGHTGELFF.

For the CDR3, the DNA is TGTGCCAGCAGACGACAGGTCGGGAGCTCCTACAATGAGCAGTTCTTC. It specifies CASRRQVGSSYNEQFF. The rearrangement joins TRBV12-3 or TRBV12-4 to TRBJ2-1, with D perhaps assigned TRBD1 or TRBD2 (6 bases each). CDR3 size: 16 residues. V was clipped by 6 bases and J by 0 bases, with 15 bases between them.